The T cell receptor beta chain described here comes from a study of T cell changes during pregnancy in multiple sclerosis. This CDR3 comprises 12 residues. V lost 7 bases to trimming and J lost 0 bases, with 5 bases between them. Germline V CDR1 and CDR2: MGHDK, SYGVNS. This table comes from immunoSEQ multiplex PCR, and its TCRdb copy is limited to in-frame clones, with some not included. The sample lists approximately 42,000 clones, 80% to 85% occurring once. The sample consisted of CD4+ T cells from peripheral blood mononuclear cells, taken before pregnancy. The chain uses TRBV25-1 and TRBJ2-3; D ambiguous. The sequence derives from a female donor with multiple sclerosis, enrolled in a pregnancy study. CDR3: CASTGSTDTQYF. The CDR3, as DNA: TGTGCCAGCACCGGGAGCACAGATACGCAGTATTTT.